This record looks at one T cell receptor beta chain sequence and its context. The CDR3 is 13 amino acids. The V gene lost 5 bases and the J gene lost 7 bases, with 15 bases spanning the gap. Germline assignment: CDR1 MNHNY and CDR2 SVGAGI (reference sequence). Sample treatment: oral pan-JAK inhibitor, 5-10 mg twice daily. This sample is drawn from a study of CD8+ T cells in alopecia areata. RNA was isolated and reverse transcribed to cDNA, the sequencing template. The table came from immunoSEQ multiplex PCR; TCRdb's copy has only in-frame clones and leaves some out. This sample yields 150,000 to 200,000 clones, of which approximately 61% are seen a single time; over 0.9% belongs to the top ten.

The sequencing used CD4+ T cells sorted from blood, collected at week 24, from a patient treated with tofacitinib. The rearrangement joins TRBV6-6 to TRBJ2-7, with a tentative D call TRBD1 (6 bases). This clonotype was obtained from a human donor with alopecia areata. The CDR3 is CASSGTGSSEQYF. In DNA, the CDR3 is TGTGCCAGCAGTGGTACAGGGTCGAGTGAGCAGTACTTC.